This T cell receptor beta chain was recovered during a study of post-analysis software for immune sequencing data. Findings and caveats of the study: Roughly five TRBV segments were significantly more frequent in patients than in controls. TRBV5-6, TRBV5-1 and TRBV20-1 were among these segments.

V was pared by 6 bases and J by 4 bases, with 14 bases of the junction left unmatched. This CDR3 region has 16 residues. CDR1 MNHNY and CDR2 SVGAGI come from the germline V gene (reference sequence). Built from TCR beta cDNA, the libraries had unique molecular identifiers in them. TCRdb reprocessed the PCR reads via MiXCR and lists one record per CDR3 protein. The sample shows about 800,000 distinct CDR3 sequences, roughly 27% of them seen only once. This clonotype came up a few times. Its antigen is as yet unknown. The chain has TRBV6-6 and TRBJ2-5; the match to TRBD2 covers 7 bases. The sequence derives from a girl under 18 with multiple sclerosis. Material for sequencing was blood. The CDR3 DNA reads as TGTGCCAGCAGAACCCGGACTAGGTTTTATGGAGAGACCCAGTACTTC. Protein: CASRTRTRFYGETQYF.